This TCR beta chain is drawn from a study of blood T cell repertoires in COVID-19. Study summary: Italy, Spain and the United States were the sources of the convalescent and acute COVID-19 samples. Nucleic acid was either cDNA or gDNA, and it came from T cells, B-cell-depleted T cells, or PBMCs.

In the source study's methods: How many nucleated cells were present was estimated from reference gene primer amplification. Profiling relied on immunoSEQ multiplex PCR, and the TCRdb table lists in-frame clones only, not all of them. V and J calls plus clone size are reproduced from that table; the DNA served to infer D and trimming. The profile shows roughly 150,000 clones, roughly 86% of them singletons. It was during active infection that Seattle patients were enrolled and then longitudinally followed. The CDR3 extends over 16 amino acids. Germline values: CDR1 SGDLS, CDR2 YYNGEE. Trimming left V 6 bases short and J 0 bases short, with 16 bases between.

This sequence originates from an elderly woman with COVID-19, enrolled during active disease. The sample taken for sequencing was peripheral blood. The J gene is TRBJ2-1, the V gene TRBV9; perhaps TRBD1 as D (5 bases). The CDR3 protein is CASTLGHRSSYNEQFF. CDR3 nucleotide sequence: TGTGCCAGCACACTGGGGCACAGAAGCTCCTACAATGAGCAGTTCTTC.